The TCR beta chain under discussion was sequenced for a study of identical twins. Turning to this clonotype: Antigen: not known.

Points from the study as a whole: In cord blood, abundant beta clonotypes had fewer insertions; memory showed no trend. Conclusions were based on cross-sectional statistical analysis, without following the same donors. An excess of low generation probability was shown by twin-shared out-of-frame alpha sequences.

Unique molecular identifiers were present on the cDNA, which also gained a universal primer site by template switching. In TCRdb, the 5' RACE reads were re-called with MiXCR into one record per CDR3 protein. The sample lists about 530,000 distinct CDR3 sequences, approximately 14% occurring once. The germline V gene encodes CDR1 SQVTM and CDR2 ANQGSEA. This CDR3 is built from 13 residues. Trimming at V came to 8 bases and at J to 5 bases, leaving 8 bases not matched to a gene. The same data also went into a second study, on yellow fever vaccine responses in identical twins.

The chain has TRBV29-1 and TRBJ2-1; 8 bases map to TRBD1. The clonotype originates from a woman aged 18-29 years in good health. The sequenced sample was CD4+ T cells sorted from blood. The CDR3 sequence: CSHGAGGHNEQFF. The CDR3, as DNA: TGCAGCCATGGGGCAGGGGGCCACAATGAGCAGTTCTTC.